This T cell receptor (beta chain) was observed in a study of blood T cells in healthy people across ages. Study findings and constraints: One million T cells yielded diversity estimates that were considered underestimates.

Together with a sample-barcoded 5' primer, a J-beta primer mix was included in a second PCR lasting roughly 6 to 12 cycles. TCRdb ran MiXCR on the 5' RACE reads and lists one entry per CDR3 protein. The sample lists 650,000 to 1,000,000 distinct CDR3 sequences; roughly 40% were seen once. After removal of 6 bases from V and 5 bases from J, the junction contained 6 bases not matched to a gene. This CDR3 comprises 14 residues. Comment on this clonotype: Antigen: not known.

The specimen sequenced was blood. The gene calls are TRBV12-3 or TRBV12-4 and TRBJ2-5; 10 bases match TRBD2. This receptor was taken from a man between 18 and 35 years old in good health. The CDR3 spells CASRTGLAWETQYF. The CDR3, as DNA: TGTGCCAGCAGAACGGGACTAGCGTGGGAGACCCAGTACTTC.